Listed below are T cell receptor beta chains from one sample, sequenced in a study of blood T cell repertoires in COVID-19. Method: immunoSEQ multiplex PCR; TCRdb's copy keeps in-frame clones and lacks some. The top ten hold 5.2% of the sample, which has 200,000 to 300,000 clones, around 87% seen once. Sequenced material: peripheral blood. Receptor source: a woman aged 55-69 years with COVID-19, enrolled during active disease. CDR3s include the opening cysteine and the closing phenylalanine or tryptophan. A D gene is named only where the DNA matches it firmly. The size field is filled for only some rows; it gives once, few, many or a size class.

CDR3 DNA,CDR3 protein,J gene,D gene,clone size,V gene
TGTGCCAGCAGTTCAGTGAATGGAAACACCATATATTTT,CASSSVNGNTIYF,TRBJ1-3,NA,once,TRBV2
TGCAGCGGCCAGACAGGGGGCAGAAACAACAATGAGCAGTTCTTC,CSGQTGGRNNNEQFF,TRBJ2-1,TRBD1,NA,TRBV29-1
TGTGCCAGCAGCCCTCACGGACAGGGGGGTCAGCCCCAGCATTTT,CASSPHGQGGQPQHF,TRBJ1-5,TRBD1,NA,TRBV6-2/TRBV6-3
TGTGCCAGCAGTTGGGGGCAGGGATCCGTCGAGCAGTACTTC,CASSWGQGSVEQYF,TRBJ2-7,NA,few,TRBV6-5
TGTGCCAGCAGTTACCATGGACTAGCGGGAGCCAAAAACATTCAGTACTTC,CASSYHGLAGAKNIQYF,TRBJ2-4,TRBD2,few,TRBV6-2/TRBV6-3
TGTGCCAGCAGCGGCCTGGGGAGCTCCTACGAGCAGTACTTC,CASSGLGSSYEQYF,TRBJ2-7,NA,NA,TRBV5-5
TGCGCCAGCAGCGAAACCGGGACAGGGGTCGGAGAGACCCAGTACTTC,CASSETGTGVGETQYF,TRBJ2-5,TRBD1,once,TRBV5-1
TGCGCCAGCAGCTTGGCTAGCGGGAGGGCCGGGACCGGGGAGCTGTTTTTT,CASSLASGRAGTGELFF,TRBJ2-2,TRBD2,NA,TRBV5-1
TGTGCCAGCACGGGCAGGGGGAACACCGGGGAGCTGTTTTTT,CASTGRGNTGELFF,TRBJ2-2,NA,NA,TRBV2
TGTGCCAGCAGTTACCGCTCCCTTAGGGGAGGCACTGAAGCTTTCTTT,CASSYRSLRGGTEAFF,TRBJ1-1,NA,NA,TRBV6-5
TGTGCCAGCAGTTACGACAGGCAGAGTAATTCACCCCTCCACTTT,CASSYDRQSNSPLHF,TRBJ1-6,NA,NA,TRBV2
TGTGCCAGCAGCGTAACGACAGGGAACACTGAAGCTTTCTTT,CASSVTTGNTEAFF,TRBJ1-1,NA,NA,TRBV9
TGCGCCAGCCTTACCTGGGACAGGGGGACTGAAGCTTTCTTT,CASLTWDRGTEAFF,TRBJ1-1,TRBD1,NA,TRBV5-1
TGTGCCAGCAGTTTAATCGACAGGGAGTACGAGCAGTACTTC,CASSLIDREYEQYF,TRBJ2-7,TRBD1,NA,TRBV28
TGTGCCAGCAGAAGAGGCGGTTTCGGAGAGCAGTTCTTC,CASRRGGFGEQFF,TRBJ2-1,NA,NA,TRBV27
TGTGCCAGCAGCCAAGAGACAGGGACCCAGGTGAGCACCTTC,CASSQETGTQVSTF,TRBJ1-2,TRBD1,NA,TRBV3-1/TRBV3-2
TGTGCCAGTAGTACCCGGGACAGCTATGGCTACACCTTC,CASSTRDSYGYTF,TRBJ1-2,TRBD1,NA,TRBV19
TGTGCCAGCAGCTTAGGAGACAGCCAAGAGACCCAGTACTTC,CASSLGDSQETQYF,TRBJ2-5,NA,NA,TRBV7-8
TGTGCCAGCAGCTTAGCTCACAGTAAGAACACTGAAGCTTTCTTT,CASSLAHSKNTEAFF,TRBJ1-1,NA,NA,TRBV7-9
TGTGCCAGCAGCTTACTCCCAGGATGGGACTATGGCTACACCTTC,CASSLLPGWDYGYTF,TRBJ1-2,NA,once,TRBV11-2
TGTGCCTGGAGTGACGGGGGGCCCGGATATAATTCACCCCTCCACTTT,CAWSDGGPGYNSPLHF,TRBJ1-6,NA,NA,TRBV30
TGTGCCAGCACCCCGGCCGGGACAGGGACAGATACGCAGTATTTT,CASTPAGTGTDTQYF,TRBJ2-3,TRBD1,NA,TRBV7-2
TGTGCCAGCATCGGACTATCCAACACCGGGGAGCTGTTTTTT,CASIGLSNTGELFF,TRBJ2-2,NA,NA,TRBV6-5
TGTGCCACTCATGGGAGCTCCTACGAGCAGTACTTC,CATHGSSYEQYF,TRBJ2-7,NA,NA,TRBV10-3
TGTGCCAGCAGCCGTATAGGGAGGGCAGATACGCAGTATTTT,CASSRIGRADTQYF,TRBJ2-3,TRBD2,once,TRBV6-5
TGTGCCAGCTCAGCCGCTAACTACGAGCAGTACTTC,CASSAANYEQYF,TRBJ2-7,NA,NA,TRBV18
TGTGCCAGCAGCCAGTCCAGACGGGACACATATGGCTACACCTTC,CASSQSRRDTYGYTF,TRBJ1-2,NA,NA,TRBV3-1/TRBV3-2
TGTGCCAGCAGCCTGGGACATCAAGAGACCCAGTACTTC,CASSLGHQETQYF,TRBJ2-5,NA,NA,TRBV3-1/TRBV3-2
TGTGCCAGCAGCCAGTCTGCTCGCGGCCAAGAGACCCAGTACTTC,CASSQSARGQETQYF,TRBJ2-5,NA,NA,TRBV3-1/TRBV3-2
TGTGCCAGCAGTCGGACAGGGCCGGCCGGGGAGCTGTTTTTT,CASSRTGPAGELFF,TRBJ2-2,TRBD1,NA,TRBV6-5
TGCAGCGTTGGGGCCAACCAAGAGACCCAGTACTTC,CSVGANQETQYF,TRBJ2-5,NA,NA,TRBV29-1
TGTGCCTCCCGAGTTGGGACAGGGATACCCTACGAGCAGTACTTC,CASRVGTGIPYEQYF,TRBJ2-7,TRBD1,few,TRBV10-3
TGTGCCAGCAGTTTATCAGTAGGCCGGGACAGGGGGCGCGCTGAAGCTTTCTTT,CASSLSVGRDRGRAEAFF,TRBJ1-1,TRBD1,NA,TRBV28
TGTGCCAGTACCAACCTCGGGCGGGACGCGCAAGAGACCCAGTACTTC,CASTNLGRDAQETQYF,TRBJ2-5,NA,NA,TRBV19
TGTGCCAGCAGCTCAGAACAGGGGGCGATGAACACTGAAGCTTTCTTT,CASSSEQGAMNTEAFF,TRBJ1-1,TRBD1,NA,TRBV5-5
TGTGCCAGCTCACCACCCAGTGGGGCAAACACTGAAGCTTTCTTT,CASSPPSGANTEAFF,TRBJ1-1,NA,NA,TRBV18
TGTGCCAGCAGCCTCTATCTAGCGGGAGCTCGCAATGAGCAGTTCTTC,CASSLYLAGARNEQFF,TRBJ2-1,TRBD2,NA,TRBV28
TGCGCCAGCAGGGCAGAGGAGGTCACTGAAGCTTTCTTT,CASRAEEVTEAFF,TRBJ1-1,NA,NA,TRBV5-1
TGTGCCAGCACCGCACAGGGGGCGCCCTACGAGCAGTACTTC,CASTAQGAPYEQYF,TRBJ2-7,TRBD1,few,TRBV28
TGCGCCAGCAGCTTGGTTTTCAGGGGCCCCCTCGAAACGCAGCAGTACTTC,CASSLVFRGPLETQQYF,TRBJ2-7,NA,few,TRBV5-1
TGTGCCAGTACCTCACTAGCGGGGACCTACAATGAGCAGTTCTTC,CASTSLAGTYNEQFF,TRBJ2-1,TRBD2,NA,TRBV19
TGTGCCTGGAGTGTCGGGGGGAGGGGTGTAGTTTCAGAGACCCAGTACTTC,CAWSVGGRGVVSETQYF,TRBJ2-5,TRBD2,NA,TRBV30
TGTGCCAGCAGCGCAACCAACAGGGGCTTCGGAAACACCATATATTTT,CASSATNRGFGNTIYF,TRBJ1-3,TRBD1,NA,TRBV9
TGTGCCACCCATCTCGGTGGGGGGGGGAACTATGGCTACACCTTC,CATHLGGGGNYGYTF,TRBJ1-2,NA,NA,TRBV15
TGCGCCAGCAGCCTAGGGGCTTACACCGGAGAGCTGTTTTTT,CASSLGAYTGELFF,TRBJ2-2,NA,NA,TRBV4-3
TGCGCCAGCAGCCCCGGGACAGGGGGCTCGGCGCTCTACGAGCAGTACTTC,CASSPGTGGSALYEQYF,TRBJ2-7,TRBD1,NA,TRBV10-2
TGCGCCAGCAGCTACACCGCCGGGACAACCTACAATGAGCAGTTCTTC,CASSYTAGTTYNEQFF,TRBJ2-1,NA,NA,TRBV5-1
TGTGCCTGGATGGGGGGCTCTGGGGCCAACGTCCTGACTTTC,CAWMGGSGANVLTF,TRBJ2-6,NA,NA,TRBV30
TGTGCCAGCAGCCAAATTGGGGGAGGTGGAAACACCATATATTTT,CASSQIGGGGNTIYF,TRBJ1-3,NA,NA,TRBV3-1/TRBV3-2
TGTGCCAGCACCTTGTTAGCTTTCTCTGGAAACACCATATATTTT,CASTLLAFSGNTIYF,TRBJ1-3,NA,NA,TRBV2
TGTGCCAGCAGTCGACAGGGGGCTAGGAACACTGAAGCTTTCTTT,CASSRQGARNTEAFF,TRBJ1-1,TRBD1,many,TRBV6-6
TGTGCCAGCAGTCCCCTTTCCGGAAACACCATATATTTT,CASSPLSGNTIYF,TRBJ1-3,NA,NA,TRBV27
TGTGCCAGCGTGGAGACGGCCTCCTACGAGCAGTACTTC,CASVETASYEQYF,TRBJ2-7,NA,NA,TRBV6-5
TGCAGTGCTAGTTGGACTAGCACAGATACGCAGTATTTT,CSASWTSTDTQYF,TRBJ2-3,NA,NA,TRBV20-1
TGCAGTGCTAGTAAGAGACAAAGCTCTGGGGCCAACGTCCTGACTTTC,CSASKRQSSGANVLTF,TRBJ2-6,NA,NA,TRBV20-1
TGCGCCAGCAGCTTGGGGGACAGGGGGTCCTATGGCTACACCTTC,CASSLGDRGSYGYTF,TRBJ1-2,TRBD1,NA,TRBV5-1
TGTGCCAGCAGCTTTAAGGTAGACAGGCGCGAGCAGTACTTC,CASSFKVDRREQYF,TRBJ2-7,NA,once,TRBV5-6
TGTGCCAGCAGTAAACGACAGAACACTGAAGCTTTCTTT,CASSKRQNTEAFF,TRBJ1-1,NA,NA,TRBV6-5
TGTGCCAGCAGCTTAGACAGGGGCGCCAAAAACATTCAGTACTTC,CASSLDRGAKNIQYF,TRBJ2-4,TRBD1,NA,TRBV6-5
TGCAGTGCTAGTGAGCGTACCTACGAGCAGTACTTC,CSASERTYEQYF,TRBJ2-7,NA,NA,TRBV20-1